One and the same sample provided the 8 T cell receptor beta chains below, sequenced in a study of T cell responses to AZD1222 COVID-19 vaccine. Measured with immunoSEQ multiplex PCR; TCRdb has only the in-frame clones, and not every one. The sample records about 150,000 clones, 90% to 95% being singletons. The specimen was peripheral blood, collected 28 days after the second AZD1222 dose. Receptors were obtained from an adult who received the AZD1222 COVID-19 vaccine.

The rearrangement links TRBV7-9 to TRBJ2-1, with TRBD2 matching over 10 bases. V was pared by 5 bases and J by 2 bases, with 3 bases of the junction left unmatched. CDR3 size: 15 residues. Germline lookup yields CDR1 SEHNR and CDR2 FQNEAQ (reference sequence). CDR3 DNA sequence: TGTGCCAGCAGCCCCGGGACTAGCGCCTACAATGAGCAGTTCTTC. Encoded protein: CASSPGTSAYNEQFF. The variable domain in full, with the rest retrieved from reference TRBV7-9 and TRBJ2-1, is DTGVSQNPRHKITKRGQNVTFRCDPISEHNRLYWYRQTLGQGPEFLTYFQNEAQLEKSRLLSDRFSAERPKGSFSTLEIQRTEQGDSAMYLCASSPGTSAYNEQFFGPGTRLTVL.

The chain combines TRBV6-4 with TRBJ1-1; D is unresolved. Germline V lookup: CDR1 MRHNA, CDR2 SNTAGT. With 2 bases removed from V and 1 base from J, the gap between germline ends came to 11 bases. The CDR3 loop spans 15 amino acids. The DNA for the CDR3 is TGTGCCAGCAGTGACCCACCCTGGTCGAACACTGAAGCTTTCTTT. Protein sequence: CASSDPPWSNTEAFF.

V usage is TRBV29-1 and J usage is TRBJ1-1; tentative D call: TRBD1 (5 bases). The CDR3 spans 16 residues. CDR1 is SQVTM and CDR2 is ANQGSEA in the germline V gene. V was clipped by 6 bases and J by 4 bases, with 24 bases between them. The CDR3 region is CSVDPKSATGTTEAFF. CDR3 DNA sequence: TGCAGCGTAGACCCTAAAAGCGCGACGGGGACCACTGAAGCTTTCTTT.

The rearrangement joins TRBV3-1 (or the pseudogene TRBV3-2) to TRBJ1-5; D is possibly TRBD1 (5 bases). There are 14 residues in the CDR3. Germline V CDR1 and CDR2: LGHDT, YNNKEL (reference sequence). V dropped 4 bases and J dropped 3 bases, with 10 bases sitting between them. This chain's CDR3 is CASSLGTNNQPQHF. CDR3 DNA sequence: TGTGCCAGCAGCCTTGGGACCAACAATCAGCCCCAGCATTTT.

The chain is built from TRBV7-6 and TRBJ1-4; D perhaps matches TRBD1 (6 bases). The ends were cut back, 1 base at V and 6 bases at J, with 12 bases in the middle. CDR3 length: 15 amino acids. The germline gives CDR1 SGHVS, CDR2 FNYEAQ. The CDR3 DNA sequence: TGTGCCAGCAGCTTAGTCGCAGGGGAGGATGAAAAACTGTTTTTT. This sequence encodes CASSLVAGEDEKLFF.

The chain employs TRBV7-9 and TRBJ2-2, with a weak D call TRBD2 (6 bases). The CDR3 has 15 amino acids. CDR1 SEHNR and CDR2 FQNEAQ come from the germline V gene (reference sequence). The V gene lost 5 bases and the J gene lost 1 base, with 11 bases spanning the gap. The CDR3 nucleotides are TGTGCCAGCAGCGCCGGGACTCAGAACACCGGGGAGCTGTTTTTT. As protein: CASSAGTQNTGELFF.

This clone was detected only a few times. DNA of the CDR3: TGTGCCAGCTCCCTGAGCCGGGACATTAACACCGGGGAGCTGTTTTTT. This gives the protein CASSLSRDINTGELFF. This chain links TRBV18 with TRBJ2-2, with TRBD1 as a possible D gene (6 bases). This CDR3 has 16 amino acids. Germline assignment: CDR1 KGHSH and CDR2 LQKENI. Deletions cut 6 bases from V and 2 bases from J, with 16 bases between.

A single count supports this clone. At one end the junction does not follow the germline gene, possibly because of a read error. The chain carries TRBV7-7 and TRBJ2-2, with 7 bases that match TRBD1. The CDR3 sequence is 15 residues long. Germline assignment: CDR1 SSHAT and CDR2 FNYEAQ (reference sequence). DNA for the CDR3: TGTGCTAGCAGCAACTTAGGGACAGACACCGGGGAGCTGTTTTTT. It translates to CASSNLGTDTGELFF.